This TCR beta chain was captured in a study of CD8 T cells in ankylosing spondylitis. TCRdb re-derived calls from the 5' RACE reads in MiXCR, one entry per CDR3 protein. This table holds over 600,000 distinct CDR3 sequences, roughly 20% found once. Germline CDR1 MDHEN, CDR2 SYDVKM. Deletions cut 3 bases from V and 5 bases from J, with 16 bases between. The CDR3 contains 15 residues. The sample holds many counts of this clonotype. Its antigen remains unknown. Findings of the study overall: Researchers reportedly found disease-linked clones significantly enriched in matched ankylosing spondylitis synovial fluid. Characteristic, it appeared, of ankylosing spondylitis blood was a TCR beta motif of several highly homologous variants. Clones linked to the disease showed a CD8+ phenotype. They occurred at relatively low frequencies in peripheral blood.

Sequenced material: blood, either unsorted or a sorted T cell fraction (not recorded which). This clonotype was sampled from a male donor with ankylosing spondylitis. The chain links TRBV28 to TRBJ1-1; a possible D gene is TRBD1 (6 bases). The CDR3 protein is CASSLHGGRRTEAFF. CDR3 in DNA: TGTGCCAGCAGTTTGCATGGGGGGCGGCGGACTGAAGCTTTCTTT.